The 3 T cell receptor beta chains listed next were all sequenced from one sample in a study of Graves' ophthalmopathy and Graves' hyperthyroidism. Amplification targeted the TCR beta CDR3 regions, with RNA transcripts as the source material. Second-round multiplex PCR followed a first-round RT-PCR using HTBI primers. TCRdb re-called the multiplex PCR reads through MiXCR, storing one row per CDR3 protein. The repertoire holds 900,000 to 1,200,000 distinct CDR3 sequences, with about 36% as singletons. The sequenced sample was peripheral blood or thyroid tissue (not recorded which). These receptors came from an adult man with Graves' hyperthyroidism.

Comments on this clonotype: This may stem from a read error, because a much larger clone lies one nucleotide away. The V gene is TRBV24-1, the J gene TRBJ1-4, with D possibly being TRBD1 (6 bases). The germline CDR1 and CDR2 sequences are KGHDR and SFDVKD. This CDR3 comprises 18 residues. CDR3 loop: CAARGLDRRRATNEKLFF. The CDR3 DNA sequence: TGTGCCGCCAGGGGCTTGGACAGAAGAAGAGCAACTAATGAAAAACTGTTTTTT.

A few counts support this clonotype. The J gene is TRBJ1-2, the V gene TRBV5-1; 8 bases agree with TRBD1. V was clipped by 5 bases and J by 5 bases; unmatched bases: 5. This CDR3 has 13 amino acids. In germline, CDR1 is SGHRS, CDR2 YFSETQ. CDR3 sequence (DNA): TGCGCCAGCAGGGACAGGGAGGAATATGGCTACACCTTC. Translated, it gives CASRDREEYGYTF. Together with reference TRBV5-1 and TRBJ1-2, the CDR3 gives the full variable domain: KAGVTQTPRYLIKTRGQQVTLSCSPISGHRSVSWYQQTPGQGLQFLFEYFSETQRNKGNFPGRFSGRQFSNSRSEMNVSTLELGDSALYLCASRDREEYGYTFGSGTRLTVV.

Points on this clonotype: A much larger clone is a single base away; this may be a read error. The chain uses TRBV29-1 and TRBJ2-5; the D gene could be TRBD1 or TRBD2 (5 bases each). Germline V gives CDR1 SQVTM, CDR2 ANQGSEA. Trimming pared 2 bases from V and 2 bases from J, leaving 21 bases between. The CDR3 has 17 amino acids. The DNA of the CDR3 is TGCAGCGTTGAACCCCGGGACGTCTCGGGCTATCAAGAGACCCAGTACTTC. It encodes CSVEPRDVSGYQETQYF.